This is a list of T cell receptor beta chains from one sample in a study of blood T cell repertoires in COVID-19. The assay was immunoSEQ multiplex PCR, and TCRdb's table has in-frame clones only and misses some. The table shows almost 200,000 clones, with about four fifths occurring only once. Material: peripheral blood. These receptors originate from a woman between 40 and 50 years old with COVID-19, enrolled during active disease. Both conserved end residues are part of each CDR3. A D gene is named only where the DNA matches it firmly. Clone size, where shown, is once, few, many, or a class for clones that have expanded.

clone size | J gene | V gene | D gene | CDR3 DNA | CDR3 protein
few | TRBJ2-1 | TRBV4-2 | TRBD2 | TGTGCCAGCAGACCTGGACTAGCGGGGAAGAATGAGCAGTTCTTC | CASRPGLAGKNEQFF
. | TRBJ1-6 | TRBV5-1 | TRBD1 | TGCGCCAGCAGCTTGGCGGGACAGGGGAATTCACCCCTCCACTTT | CASSLAGQGNSPLHF
. | TRBJ1-1 | TRBV7-2 | . | TGTGCCAGCAGCTTGAACAGGGCTAACACTGAAGCTTTCTTT | CASSLNRANTEAFF
. | TRBJ2-7 | TRBV10-2 | . | TGCGCCAGCAGGGGGGGTCGTTACGAGCAGTACTTC | CASRGGRYEQYF
. | TRBJ1-3 | TRBV7-3 | . | TGTGCCAGCAGCTCCGGGGGTCCGGGCTCTGGAAACACCATATATTTT | CASSSGGPGSGNTIYF
. | TRBJ2-1 | TRBV19 | . | TGTGCCAGTAGTATAAGGCAGGCGACCTACAATGAGCAGTTCTTC | CASSIRQATYNEQFF
. | TRBJ1-2 | TRBV5-1 | . | TGCGCCAGCAGCCCCGAGGCAGGTGTCGGGGGCTATGGCTACACCTTC | CASSPEAGVGGYGYTF
few | TRBJ2-1 | TRBV19 | TRBD2 | TGTGCCAGTAGTCCCAACGGGAGGACTGAGCAGTTCTTC | CASSPNGRTEQFF
few | TRBJ1-5 | TRBV7-2 | . | TGTGCCAGCAGCCCCGGAGGCATTAGCAATCAGCCCCAGCATTTT | CASSPGGISNQPQHF
. | TRBJ2-7 | TRBV7-6 | . | TGTGCCAGCAGCCAACAGGATTACGAGCAGTACTTC | CASSQQDYEQYF
few | TRBJ1-1 | TRBV7-2 | . | TGTGCCAGCAGCTTAAGGGGGTTAGGGCAGGATGAAGCTTTCTTT | CASSLRGLGQDEAFF
. | TRBJ1-1 | TRBV6-5 | . | TGTGCCAGCAGTTACGTGAAGAGGCTTTGGAACACTGAAGCTTTCTTT | CASSYVKRLWNTEAFF
. | TRBJ1-5 | TRBV6-1 | . | TGTGCCAGCAGTGAAGCTTCGGGGACACGACTACAGCCCCAGCATTTT | CASSEASGTRLQPQHF
. | TRBJ1-2 | TRBV18 | TRBD1 | TGTGCCAGCTCAGTGGGACAGGACTATGGCTACACCTTC | CASSVGQDYGYTF
. | TRBJ1-5 | TRBV2 | . | TGTGCCAGCAGGCGGAATAGCAATCAGCCCCAGCATTTT | CASRRNSNQPQHF
. | TRBJ2-7 | TRBV7-6 | . | TGTGCCAGCAGCTTAAATGCTCGTTTGCAGGCTACCGACGAGCAGTACTTC | CASSLNARLQATDEQYF
. | TRBJ2-1 | TRBV19 | TRBD2 | TGTGCCAGTAGTAGCCCGGGACTAGTTCCCTCCTACAATGAGCAGTTCTTC | CASSSPGLVPSYNEQFF